A single sample is the source of the 13 T cell receptor beta chains below, sequenced in a study of shared clonotypes between healthy human individuals. Measured with immunoSEQ multiplex PCR; TCRdb has only the in-frame clones, and not every one. The sample contains millions of clones, over 85% of which appear only once. The sample consisted of naive CD4+ T cells sorted from blood. Subset defined: CD45RA+ positively selected. The receptor set was obtained from a man aged 18 to 29 in good health.

With regard to this clone: The identical CDR3 is also encoded by other nucleotide sequences in the sample. The chain employs TRBV20-1 and TRBJ1-2; D not certain. V lost 3 bases, J lost 6 bases, and 8 bases lay in between. This CDR3 is built from 11 residues. Germline CDR1 DFQATT, CDR2 SNEGSKA (reference sequence). The CDR3 sequence: CSASLKDGYTF. DNA of the CDR3: TGCAGTGCTAGCTTGAAGGATGGCTACACCTTC.

The V call is TRBV5-1, the J call TRBJ2-3; the match to TRBD2 covers 9 bases. CDR1 and CDR2 (germline): SGHRS, YFSETQ. Trimming removed 2 bases from V and 1 base from J; junction bases left unmatched: 5. CDR3 size: 16 residues. This chain's CDR3 is CASSFLAGMGTDTQYF. For the CDR3, the DNA is TGCGCCAGCAGCTTCCTAGCGGGGATGGGCACAGATACGCAGTATTTT.

This clone is a singleton in its sample. The chain combines TRBV5-1 with TRBJ1-3; D uncertain. Germline CDR1 reads SGHRS; CDR2 reads YFSETQ. Trimming removed 0 bases at V and 4 bases at J, with 11 bases between. The CDR3 totals 15 residues. CDR3 sequence: CASSLGTVYGNTIYF. For the CDR3, the DNA is TGCGCCAGCAGCTTGGGCACAGTCTACGGAAACACCATATATTTT.

This clone has a single count. One base away lies a much larger clone, so this may be a sequencing read error. The chain combines TRBV11-2 with TRBJ1-2; D is unresolved. From germline, CDR1 is SGHAT and CDR2 FQNNGV. V was shortened by 4 bases and J by 1 base, with 13 bases between the two germline ends. The length of the CDR3 is 15 residues. The CDR3: CASSSMTAVNYGYTF. The CDR3 DNA reads TGTGCCAGCAGCTCGATGACGGCAGTTAACTATGGCTACACCTTC.

The rearrangement links TRBV19 to TRBJ1-1, with 7 bases that match TRBD1. Per the germline V gene, CDR1 is LNHDA and CDR2 is SQIVND (reference sequence). The CDR3 consists of 14 residues. Unmatched junction bases numbered 5, after V lost 5 bases and J lost 2 bases. Here the CDR3 DNA reads TGTGCCAGTAGTGGGGGACAGCTTAACACTGAAGCTTTCTTT. This translates into CASSGGQLNTEAFF.

The rearrangement links TRBV6-6 to TRBJ1-6; maybe TRBD1 (6 bases). CDR3 length equals 14 residues. V shed 2 bases and J shed 6 bases, with 8 bases lying between them. Germline lookup yields CDR1 MNHNY and CDR2 SVGAGI (reference sequence). The CDR3 protein is CASSYGQLNSPLHF. CDR3 bases: TGTGCCAGCAGTTACGGACAGCTTAATTCACCCCTCCACTTT.

The CDR3 loop is CASSVAQGANEQYF. In DNA form, the CDR3 reads TGTGCCAGCAGCGTAGCACAGGGGGCAAACGAGCAGTACTTC. This rearrangement joins TRBV9 to TRBJ2-7; TRBD1 matches 9 bases. The CDR3 length is 14 residues. V lost 0 bases to trimming and J lost 5 bases; unmatched junction nucleotides: 3. Germline assignment: CDR1 SGDLS and CDR2 YYNGEE.

To note about this clone: In the same sample, other DNA sequences code for this CDR3. The J gene is TRBJ1-3, the V gene TRBV18; D uncertain. CDR1 and CDR2 from the germline V gene are KGHSH and LQKENI. The CDR3 extends over 14 amino acids. The V end lost 3 bases, the J end lost 0 bases, and 6 bases lay between the germline ends. DNA of the CDR3: TGTGCCAGCTCACCTGGAGGCTCTGGAAACACCATATATTTT. Translating gives CASSPGGSGNTIYF.

This chain connects TRBV9 to TRBJ1-3; tentatively, D is TRBD1 (6 bases). The V end lost 0 bases, the J end lost 0 bases, and 7 bases lay between the germline ends. Germline V gene lookup returns CDR1 SGDLS and CDR2 YYNGEE. This CDR3 is built from 15 residues. CDR3 sequence (DNA): TGTGCCAGCAGCGTAGCGGACAGCTCTGGAAACACCATATATTTT. As protein: CASSVADSSGNTIYF.

This chain uses TRBV5-1 with TRBJ1-1; D gene unclear. This CDR3 has 12 amino acids. Germline assignment: CDR1 SGHRS and CDR2 YFSETQ. The V end was cut by 0 bases, the J end by 10 bases, with 10 bases between. The CDR3 reads CASSLGTLGAFF. DNA of the CDR3: TGCGCCAGCAGCTTGGGGACCCTTGGAGCTTTCTTT.

V and J are TRBV28 and TRBJ1-4; TRBD1 aligns across 7 bases. Germline values: CDR1 MDHEN, CDR2 SYDVKM. This CDR3 has 15 amino acids. V lost 6 bases to trimming and J lost 5 bases; unmatched junction nucleotides: 9. In nucleotides, the CDR3 is TGTGCCAGCAGCCCACTGGACAGGACGAATGAAAAACTGTTTTTT. Translation: CASSPLDRTNEKLFF.

The genes are TRBV11-2 and TRBJ1-6, with D perhaps TRBD1 (6 bases). This CDR3 is 15 amino acids long. The germline V gene has CDR1 SGHAT and CDR2 FQNNGV. Trimming took off 6 bases at V and 9 bases at J, with 18 bases between the two ends. The CDR3 DNA sequence: TGTGCCAGCAGTGGAGATGGGGGGCTCGGTTCACCCCTCCACTTT. Translated: CASSGDGGLGSPLHF.

The chain couples TRBV19 to TRBJ1-1; D gene unclear. The germline CDR1 and CDR2 sequences are LNHDA and SQIVND (reference sequence). Trimming took 3 bases from V and 5 from J, leaving 16 bases between them. The CDR3 is made up of 15 amino acids. DNA for the CDR3: TGTGCCAGTAGTATCGATACCTCATCGAGGACTGAAGCTTTCTTT. Protein sequence: CASSIDTSSRTEAFF. Using reference TRBV19 and TRBJ1-1 for the parts outside the CDR3, the full variable domain is DGGITQSPKYLFRKEGQNVTLSCEQNLNHDAMYWYRQDPGQGLRLIYYSQIVNDFQKGDIAEGYSVSREKKESFPLTVTSAQKNPTAFYLCASSIDTSSRTEAFFGQGTRLTVV.